The source of this T cell receptor beta chain is a study of memory CD4+ T cells and cytomegalovirus serostatus. Background on the study: Healthy Belgian adult donors included several CMV-positive and 24 CMV-negative people. Study-wide results and caveats: About 40% of the 164 known CMV-associated TCRbeta sequences appeared in CD4+ memory.

Source study methods: After removing out-of-frame reads, approximately 2 million distinct TCRbeta sequences remained. Measured with immunoSEQ multiplex PCR; TCRdb has only the in-frame clones, and not every one. D and trimming were read from the DNA, whereas the V and J calls and clone size are those reported in that table. The table includes some 44,000 clones, about three quarters detected once. The CDR3 has 18 residues. The ends lost 4 bases at V and 2 bases at J; junction bases unmatched: 16. Germline V gene sequence: CDR1 SGHRS, CDR2 YFSETQ. Single viable CD3+CD4+CD8-CD45RO+ cells were sorted as the memory CD4+ T cells. Total CD4+ T cells were enriched by CD4 positive selection. Points on this clone: Its antigen is unidentified.

The sequenced material came from memory CD4+ T cells from blood. The chain joins TRBV5-1 to TRBJ2-5; 8 positions match TRBD2. The receptor comes from an adult in good health and CMV-seronegative. This CDR3 reads CASSGPRGGEGGQETQYF. The CDR3 DNA is TGCGCCAGCAGCGGACCCCGGGGGGGCGAGGGAGGTCAAGAGACCCAGTACTTC.